The present T cell receptor (beta chain) was sequenced within a study of monozygotic twins with inflammatory bowel disease. Study conclusions and caveats: With inverse Simpson as the measure, TCRbeta diversity was lower in IBD patients than in healthy co-twins. Variability may have been added to patient repertoires by differing immunosuppressive treatments.

Every TCR library drew on 3500 ng of total RNA. Eight separate reactions per sample yielded the cDNA. TCRdb reprocessed the 5' RACE reads and keeps a single row for each CDR3 protein, giving no DNA. The table lists about 380,000 distinct CDR3 sequences. The germline CDR1 and CDR2 sequences are SGHVS and FNYEAQ. CDR3 length: 14 residues. Comments on this clonotype: The antigen remains undetermined.

The receptor comes from a human donor with ulcerative colitis or Crohn's disease, or a healthy co-twin of an affected twin (not recorded which). The V gene is TRBV7-6, the J gene TRBJ2-7. Sequencing was carried out using blood. The CDR3 is CASSLVSGSDEQYF.